This TCR beta chain was observed in a study of T cell responses to AZD1222 COVID-19 vaccine. Broader study findings: Regions 160-218 and 743-854 held dominance among vaccine-associated CD4 TCRs, which spanned spike.

Clones were sequenced by immunoSEQ multiplex PCR, and TCRdb holds only the in-frame ones, with some missing. The sample comprises roughly 120,000 clones, approximately 85% of which are singletons, and 3.5% to 5.5% rests with the top ten. Of note for this clone: The antigen remains undetermined. Its ends do not fully match the called genes, so a read error is possible.

CDR3 length: 13 amino acids. Per germline, CDR1 MNHEY and CDR2 SVGAGI. V gene TRBV6-5 combines with J gene TRBJ2-7; 14 nucleotides agree with TRBD2. Sequenced here: peripheral blood, sampled 28 days after the second AZD1222 dose. The clonotype was recovered from an adult who received the AZD1222 COVID-19 vaccine. The CDR3 loop is CASKPPGLAGEVF. CDR3 nucleotides: TGTGCCAGCAAACCGCCGGGACTAGCGGGGGAGGTCTTC.